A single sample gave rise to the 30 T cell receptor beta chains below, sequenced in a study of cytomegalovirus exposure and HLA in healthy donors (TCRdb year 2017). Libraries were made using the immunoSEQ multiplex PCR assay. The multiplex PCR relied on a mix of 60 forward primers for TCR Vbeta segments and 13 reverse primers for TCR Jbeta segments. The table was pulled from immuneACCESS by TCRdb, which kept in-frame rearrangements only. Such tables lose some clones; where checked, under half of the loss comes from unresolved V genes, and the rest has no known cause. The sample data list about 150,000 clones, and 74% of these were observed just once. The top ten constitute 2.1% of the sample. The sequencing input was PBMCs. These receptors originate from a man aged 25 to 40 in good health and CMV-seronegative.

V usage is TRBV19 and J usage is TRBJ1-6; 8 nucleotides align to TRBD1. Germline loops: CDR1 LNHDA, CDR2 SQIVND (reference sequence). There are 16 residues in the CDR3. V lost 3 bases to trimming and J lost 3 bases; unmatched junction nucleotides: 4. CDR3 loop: CASSMRTGFYNSPLHF. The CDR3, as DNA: TGTGCCAGTAGTATGCGGACAGGGTTCTATAATTCACCCCTCCACTTT.

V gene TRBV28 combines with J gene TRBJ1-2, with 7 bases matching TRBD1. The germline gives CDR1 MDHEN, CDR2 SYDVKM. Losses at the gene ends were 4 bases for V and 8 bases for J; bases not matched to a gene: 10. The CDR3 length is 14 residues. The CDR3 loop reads CASSSWEQGSGYTF. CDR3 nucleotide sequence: TGTGCCAGCAGTTCGTGGGAACAGGGGAGCGGCTACACCTTC.

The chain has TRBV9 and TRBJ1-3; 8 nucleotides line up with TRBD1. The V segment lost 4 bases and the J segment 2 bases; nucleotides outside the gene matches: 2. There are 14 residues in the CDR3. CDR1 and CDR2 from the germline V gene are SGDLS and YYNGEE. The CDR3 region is CASSQGATGNTIYF. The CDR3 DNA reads TGTGCCAGCAGCCAGGGGGCTACTGGAAACACCATATATTTT.

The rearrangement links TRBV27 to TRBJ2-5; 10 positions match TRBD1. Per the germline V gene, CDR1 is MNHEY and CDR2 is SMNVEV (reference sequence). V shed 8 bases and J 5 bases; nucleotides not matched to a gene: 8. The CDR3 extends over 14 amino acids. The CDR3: CASGRQGAVETQYF. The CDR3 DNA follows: TGTGCCAGCGGGAGACAGGGGGCAGTGGAGACCCAGTACTTC.

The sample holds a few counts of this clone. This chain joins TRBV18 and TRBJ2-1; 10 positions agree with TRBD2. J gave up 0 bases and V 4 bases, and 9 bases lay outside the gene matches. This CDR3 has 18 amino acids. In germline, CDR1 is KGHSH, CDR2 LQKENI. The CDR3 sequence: CASSLGSGGVSSYNEQFF. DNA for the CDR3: TGTGCCAGCTCACTCGGAAGCGGGGGGGTAAGCTCCTACAATGAGCAGTTCTTC.

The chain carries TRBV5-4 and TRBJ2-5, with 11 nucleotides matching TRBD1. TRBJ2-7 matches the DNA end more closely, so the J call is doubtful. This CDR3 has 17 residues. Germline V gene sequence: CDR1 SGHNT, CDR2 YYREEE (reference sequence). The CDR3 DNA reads TGTGCCAGCAGCTTAGGACAGGGGGCCATAAATAGCTACGAGCAGTACTTC. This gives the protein CASSLGQGAINSYEQYF.

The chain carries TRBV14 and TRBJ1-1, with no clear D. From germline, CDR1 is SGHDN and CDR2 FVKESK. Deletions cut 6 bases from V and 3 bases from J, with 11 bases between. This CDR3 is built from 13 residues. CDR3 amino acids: CASSPGLDTEAFF. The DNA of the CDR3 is TGTGCCAGCAGTCCCGGACTTGACACTGAAGCTTTCTTT.

The CDR3 region is CASSPTSGGTNEQFF. As DNA, the CDR3 is TGTGCCAGCAGCCCGACTAGCGGGGGAACAAATGAGCAGTTCTTC. This sequence joins TRBV28 and TRBJ2-1, with 12 bases matching TRBD2. Losses at the gene ends were 6 bases for V and 7 bases for J; bases not matched to a gene: 7. The CDR3 is 15 amino acids. CDR1 is MDHEN and CDR2 is SYDVKM in the germline V gene. The full variable domain, in which reference TRBV28 and TRBJ2-1 provide the parts outside the CDR3, is DVKVTQSSRYLVKRTGEKVFLECVQDMDHENMFWYRQDPGLGLRLIYFSYDVKMKEKGDIPEGYSVSREKKERFSLILESASTNQTSMYLCASSPTSGGTNEQFFGPGTRLTVL.

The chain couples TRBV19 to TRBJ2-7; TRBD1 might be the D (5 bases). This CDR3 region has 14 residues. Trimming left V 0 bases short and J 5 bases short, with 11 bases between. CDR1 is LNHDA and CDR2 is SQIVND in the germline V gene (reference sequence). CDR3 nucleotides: TGTGCCAGTAGTATAGATCAGGGTAACGACGAGCAGTACTTC. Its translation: CASSIDQGNDEQYF.

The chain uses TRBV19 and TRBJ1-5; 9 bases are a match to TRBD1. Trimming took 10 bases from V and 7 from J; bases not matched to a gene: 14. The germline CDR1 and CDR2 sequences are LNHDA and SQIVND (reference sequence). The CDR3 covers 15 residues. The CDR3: CATSSGQGGSQPQHF. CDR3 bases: TGTGCCACCTCGTCGGGACAGGGAGGAAGCCAGCCCCAGCATTTT.

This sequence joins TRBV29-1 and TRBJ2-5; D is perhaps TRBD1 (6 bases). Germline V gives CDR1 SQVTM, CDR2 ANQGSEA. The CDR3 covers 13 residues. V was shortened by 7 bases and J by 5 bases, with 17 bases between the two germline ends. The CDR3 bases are TGCAGCGCCCCCGGATCTGGGGGCGAGACCCAGTACTTC. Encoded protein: CSAPGSGGETQYF.

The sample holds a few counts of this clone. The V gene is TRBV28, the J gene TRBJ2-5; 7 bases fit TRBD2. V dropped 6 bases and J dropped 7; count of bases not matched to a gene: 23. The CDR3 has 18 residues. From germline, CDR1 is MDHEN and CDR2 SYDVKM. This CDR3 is CASSARQSRTAGVVTQYF. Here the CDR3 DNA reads TGTGCCAGCAGCGCCCGGCAGTCTAGGACTGCGGGAGTTGTGACCCAGTACTTC.

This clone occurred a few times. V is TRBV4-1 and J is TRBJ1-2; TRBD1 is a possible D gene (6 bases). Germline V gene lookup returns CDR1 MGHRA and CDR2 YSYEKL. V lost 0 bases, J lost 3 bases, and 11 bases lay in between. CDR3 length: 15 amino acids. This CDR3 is CASSQEGQTYYGYTF. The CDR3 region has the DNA TGCGCCAGCAGCCAAGAGGGACAAACCTACTATGGCTACACCTTC.

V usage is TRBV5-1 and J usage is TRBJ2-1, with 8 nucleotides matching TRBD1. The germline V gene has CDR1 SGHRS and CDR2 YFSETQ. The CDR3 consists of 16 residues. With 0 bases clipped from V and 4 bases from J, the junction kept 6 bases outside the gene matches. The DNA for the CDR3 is TGCGCCAGCAGCTTGGTTAACAGGGGGGCTTACAATGAGCAGTTCTTC. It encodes CASSLVNRGAYNEQFF. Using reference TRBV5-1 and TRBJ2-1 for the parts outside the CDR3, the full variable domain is KAGVTQTPRYLIKTRGQQVTLSCSPISGHRSVSWYQQTPGQGLQFLFEYFSETQRNKGNFPGRFSGRQFSNSRSEMNVSTLELGDSALYLCASSLVNRGAYNEQFFGPGTRLTVL.

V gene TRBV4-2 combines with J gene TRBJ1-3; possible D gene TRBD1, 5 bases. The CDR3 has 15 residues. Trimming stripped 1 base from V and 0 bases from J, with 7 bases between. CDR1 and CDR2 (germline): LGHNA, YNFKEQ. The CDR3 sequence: CASSQGGDSGNTIYF. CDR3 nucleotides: TGTGCCAGCAGCCAAGGGGGCGACTCTGGAAACACCATATATTTT.

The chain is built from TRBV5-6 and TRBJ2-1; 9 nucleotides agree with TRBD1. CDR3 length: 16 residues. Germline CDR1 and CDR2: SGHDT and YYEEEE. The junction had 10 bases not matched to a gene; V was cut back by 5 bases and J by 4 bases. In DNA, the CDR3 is TGTGCCAGCAGTTTAATACAGGGGGCGTATTACAATGAGCAGTTCTTC. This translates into CASSLIQGAYYNEQFF. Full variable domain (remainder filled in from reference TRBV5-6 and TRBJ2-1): DAGVTQSPTHLIKTRGQQVTLRCSPKSGHDTVSWYQQALGQGPQFIFQYYEEEERQRGNFPDRFSGHQFPNYSSELNVNALLLGDSALYLCASSLIQGAYYNEQFFGPGTRLTVL.

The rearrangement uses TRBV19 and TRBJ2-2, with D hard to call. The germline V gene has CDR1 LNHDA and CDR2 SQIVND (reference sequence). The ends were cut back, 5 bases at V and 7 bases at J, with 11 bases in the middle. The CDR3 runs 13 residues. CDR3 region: CASSPLGGGELFF. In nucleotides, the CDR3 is TGTGCCAGTAGTCCTCTCGGCGGCGGGGAGCTGTTTTTT.

CDR3 coding DNA: TGTGCCAGCAGCCCATGGGGAGGGTTCGGGGTACGGAACACTGAAGCTTTCTTT. Translating it yields CASSPWGGFGVRNTEAFF. This chain connects TRBV27 to TRBJ1-1; D not resolved. Germline V lookup: CDR1 MNHEY, CDR2 SMNVEV (reference sequence). CDR3 length: 18 amino acids. Trimming removed 6 bases at V and 1 base at J, with 24 bases between.

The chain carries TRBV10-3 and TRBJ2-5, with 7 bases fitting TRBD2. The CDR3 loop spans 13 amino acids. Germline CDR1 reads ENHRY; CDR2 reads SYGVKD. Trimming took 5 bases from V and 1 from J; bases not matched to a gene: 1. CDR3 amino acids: CAISPSGQETQYF. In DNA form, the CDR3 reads TGTGCCATCAGTCCTAGCGGCCAAGAGACCCAGTACTTC.

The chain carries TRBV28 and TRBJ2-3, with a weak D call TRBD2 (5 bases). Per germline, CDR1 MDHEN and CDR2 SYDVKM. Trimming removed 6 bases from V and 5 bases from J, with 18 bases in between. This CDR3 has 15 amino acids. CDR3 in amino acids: CASRRITEGVDTQYF. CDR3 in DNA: TGTGCCAGCAGGCGGATAACCGAGGGTGTAGATACGCAGTATTTT.

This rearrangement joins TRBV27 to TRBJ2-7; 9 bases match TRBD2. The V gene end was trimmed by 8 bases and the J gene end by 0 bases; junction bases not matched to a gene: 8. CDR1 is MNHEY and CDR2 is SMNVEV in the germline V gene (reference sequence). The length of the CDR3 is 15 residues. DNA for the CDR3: TGTGCCAGCGGGTTAGGAGCGGGGGGCTCCTACGAGCAGTACTTC. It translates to CASGLGAGGSYEQYF.

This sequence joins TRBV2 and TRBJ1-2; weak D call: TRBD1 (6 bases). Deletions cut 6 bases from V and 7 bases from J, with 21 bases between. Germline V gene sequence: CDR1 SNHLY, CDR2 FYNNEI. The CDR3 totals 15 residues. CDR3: CASSDKTGFPPGYTF. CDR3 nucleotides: TGTGCCAGCAGCGATAAAACAGGGTTCCCCCCTGGCTACACCTTC.

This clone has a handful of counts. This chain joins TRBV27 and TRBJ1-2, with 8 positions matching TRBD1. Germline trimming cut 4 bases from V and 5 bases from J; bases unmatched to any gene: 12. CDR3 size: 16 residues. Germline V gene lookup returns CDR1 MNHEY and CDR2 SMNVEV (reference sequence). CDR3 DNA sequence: TGTGCCAGCAGTTCGGTACCCCTGGGACAGGCTTATGGCTACACCTTC. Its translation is CASSSVPLGQAYGYTF.

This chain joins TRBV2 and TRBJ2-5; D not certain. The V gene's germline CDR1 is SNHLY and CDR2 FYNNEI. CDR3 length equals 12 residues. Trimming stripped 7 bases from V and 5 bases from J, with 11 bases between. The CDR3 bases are TGTGCCAGCAAGCTCCAGGCGGAGACCCAGTACTTC. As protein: CASKLQAETQYF.

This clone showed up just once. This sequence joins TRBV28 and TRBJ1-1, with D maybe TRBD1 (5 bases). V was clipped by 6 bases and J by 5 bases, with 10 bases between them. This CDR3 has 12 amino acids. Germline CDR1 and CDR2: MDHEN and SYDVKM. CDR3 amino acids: CASRSGGTEAFF. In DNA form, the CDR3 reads TGTGCCAGCAGATCCGGGGGAACTGAAGCTTTCTTT.

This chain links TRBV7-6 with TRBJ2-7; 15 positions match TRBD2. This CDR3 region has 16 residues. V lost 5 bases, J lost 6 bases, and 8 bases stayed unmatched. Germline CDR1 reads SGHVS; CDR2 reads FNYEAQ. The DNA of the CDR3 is TGTGCCAGCAGCCGGACTAGCGGGGGGGCTGAAGGCGAGCAGTACTTC. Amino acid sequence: CASSRTSGGAEGEQYF.

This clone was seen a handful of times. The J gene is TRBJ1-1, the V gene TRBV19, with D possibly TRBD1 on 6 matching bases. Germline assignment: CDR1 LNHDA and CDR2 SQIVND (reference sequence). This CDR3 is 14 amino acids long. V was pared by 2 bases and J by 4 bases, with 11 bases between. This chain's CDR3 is CASSISVGGTEAFF. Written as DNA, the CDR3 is TGTGCCAGTAGTATATCCGTAGGGGGCACTGAAGCTTTCTTT. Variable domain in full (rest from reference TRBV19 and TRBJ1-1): DGGITQSPKYLFRKEGQNVTLSCEQNLNHDAMYWYRQDPGQGLRLIYYSQIVNDFQKGDIAEGYSVSREKKESFPLTVTSAQKNPTAFYLCASSISVGGTEAFFGQGTRLTVV.

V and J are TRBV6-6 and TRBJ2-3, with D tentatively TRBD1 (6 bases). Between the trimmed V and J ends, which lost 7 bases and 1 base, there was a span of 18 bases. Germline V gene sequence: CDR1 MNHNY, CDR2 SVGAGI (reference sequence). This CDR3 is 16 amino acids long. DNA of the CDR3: TGTGCCAGCATAGGGGACACTCAGATACGCACAGATACGCAGTATTTT. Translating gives CASIGDTQIRTDTQYF.

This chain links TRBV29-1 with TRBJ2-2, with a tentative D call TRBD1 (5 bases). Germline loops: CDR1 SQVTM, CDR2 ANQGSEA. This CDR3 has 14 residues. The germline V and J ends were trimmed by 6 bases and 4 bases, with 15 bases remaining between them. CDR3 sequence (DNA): TGCAGCGTGCAGGGAAGAGCAGGCACCGGGGAGCTGTTTTTT. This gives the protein CSVQGRAGTGELFF.

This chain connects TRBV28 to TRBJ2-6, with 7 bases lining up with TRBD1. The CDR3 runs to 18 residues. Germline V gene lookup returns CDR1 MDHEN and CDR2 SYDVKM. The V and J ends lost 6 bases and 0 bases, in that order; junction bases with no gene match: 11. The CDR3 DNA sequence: TGTGCCAGCAGACCGGGACAGTTGGGGATCTCTGGGGCCAACGTCCTGACTTTC. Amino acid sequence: CASRPGQLGISGANVLTF.